This T cell receptor (beta chain) was sequenced during a study of blood T cell repertoires in COVID-19 (dated by TCRdb to 2020 to 2021). As for the study more broadly: The collaborator samples originated in the United States, Italy and Spain and spanned the acute and convalescent phases of COVID-19. The prospective study material was composed of cDNA or gDNA derived from T cells, B-cell-depleted T cells, or PBMCs. Subjects who had been exposed to COVID-19, were actively infected with it, or had recovered from it provided the deeply sampled blood TCRbeta repertoires that made up the dataset. The repertoires were made available in a free public database intended to serve as a resource for research on the immune response to SARS-CoV-2. Samples were obtained from the ongoing ImmuneRACE study (first 160 participants) and from roughly 1,300 subjects provided by 6 global collaborators. Nearly every sample came with metadata listing a de-identified subject ID, COVID-19 status, age in years and sex. Where available, HLA class I and class II types were obtained from metadata supplied by the sample provider rather than from assay-based typing.

The CDR3 numbers 14 residues from cysteine through phenylalanine. The read is trimmed to its CDR3 DNA, 42 bases read in frame from base 1. After removal of 6 bases from V and 2 bases from J, the junction retains 7 bases not matched to a gene. From a lookup of the germline V gene, CDR1 and CDR2 are MDHEN and SYDVKM. The collaborating institutions used their own protocols to collect whole blood in K2EDTA tubes. For TCRbeta analysis, collaborator samples were shipped as frozen whole blood, as isolated PBMCs, or as DNA extracted from either sample type. The immunoSEQ Assay, a bias-controlled multiplex PCR, was used to amplify TCRbeta CDR3 regions from genomic DNA. The original methods were these. Nucleated cell counts per sample were estimated from amplification of reference gene primers within the assay. To quantify the absolute abundance of each unique TCRbeta CDR3 rearrangement, sequence reads were collapsed and filtered. For each sample, productive Simpson clonality was calculated as the square root of Simpson's diversity index over productive rearrangements. Not all clones reach the TCRdb copy of this immuneACCESS table, which keeps in-frame sequences only. Checked studies attribute under half of the gap to unresolved V genes and leave the rest unexplained. The DNA was the basis for D and trimming; V, J and clone size are from that table. This sample holds 44,000 or so clones; more than 80% were observed only once. The leading ten clones occupy less than 9.5% of the sample.

Study-wide conclusions, independent of this receptor: Clinical and demographic metadata were provided uncurated, with the amount varying by source and participant.

Of note for this clone: What this receptor recognizes is not known. No base quality values were provided; no much bigger clone lies one nucleotide off.

Sequencing was carried out using peripheral blood. This TCR was recovered from a man older than 75 in a cohort sampled during active COVID-19. The V and J segments used are TRBV28 and TRBJ2-7, with 7 bases aligning to TRBD2. The nucleotide sequence is TGTGCCAGCAGCCCGCCGGGGGGACCCTACGAGCAGTACTTC. This gives the protein CASSPPGGPYEQYF.